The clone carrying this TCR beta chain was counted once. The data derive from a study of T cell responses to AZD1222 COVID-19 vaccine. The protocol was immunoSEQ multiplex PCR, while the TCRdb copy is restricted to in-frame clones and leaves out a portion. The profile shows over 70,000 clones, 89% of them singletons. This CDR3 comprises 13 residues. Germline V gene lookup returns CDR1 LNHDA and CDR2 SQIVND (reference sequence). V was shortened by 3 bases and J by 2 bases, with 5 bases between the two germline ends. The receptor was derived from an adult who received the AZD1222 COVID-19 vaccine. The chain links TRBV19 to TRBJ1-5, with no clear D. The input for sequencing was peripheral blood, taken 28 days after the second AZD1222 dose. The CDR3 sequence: CASSMLGNQPQHF. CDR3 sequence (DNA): TGTGCCAGTAGTATGTTGGGCAATCAGCCCCAGCATTTT. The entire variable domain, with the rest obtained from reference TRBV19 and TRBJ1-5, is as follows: DGGITQSPKYLFRKEGQNVTLSCEQNLNHDAMYWYRQDPGQGLRLIYYSQIVNDFQKGDIAEGYSVSREKKESFPLTVTSAQKNPTAFYLCASSMLGNQPQHFGDGTRLSIL.